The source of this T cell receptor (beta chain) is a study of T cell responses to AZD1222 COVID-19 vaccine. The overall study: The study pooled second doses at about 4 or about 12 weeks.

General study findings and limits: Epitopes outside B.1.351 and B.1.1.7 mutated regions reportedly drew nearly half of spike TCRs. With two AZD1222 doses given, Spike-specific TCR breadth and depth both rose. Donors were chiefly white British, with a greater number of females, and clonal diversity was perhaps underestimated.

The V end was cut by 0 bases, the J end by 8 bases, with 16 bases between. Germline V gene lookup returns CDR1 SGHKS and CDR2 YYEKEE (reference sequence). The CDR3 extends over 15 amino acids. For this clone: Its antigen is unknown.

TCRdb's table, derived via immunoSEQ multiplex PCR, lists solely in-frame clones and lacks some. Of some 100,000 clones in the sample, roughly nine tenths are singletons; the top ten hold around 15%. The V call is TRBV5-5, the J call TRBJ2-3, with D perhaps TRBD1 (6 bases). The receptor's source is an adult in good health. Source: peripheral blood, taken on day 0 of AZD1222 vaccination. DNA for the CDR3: TGTGCCAGCAGCTTGGACTTCTGGGGGCGTGTTACGCAGTATTTT. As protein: CASSLDFWGRVTQYF.